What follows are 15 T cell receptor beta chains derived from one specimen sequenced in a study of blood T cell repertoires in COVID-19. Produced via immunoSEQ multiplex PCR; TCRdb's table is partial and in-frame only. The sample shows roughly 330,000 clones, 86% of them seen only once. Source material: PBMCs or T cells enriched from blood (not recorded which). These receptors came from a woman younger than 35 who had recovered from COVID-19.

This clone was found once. CDR3 loop: CASSLGRDGTQYF. The CDR3 DNA reads as TGTGCCAGCAGCTTGGGACGGGATGGTACGCAGTATTTT. The genes are TRBV5-5 and TRBJ2-3; TRBD2 is a possible D gene (5 bases). The V end lost 0 bases, the J end lost 8 bases, and 10 bases lay between the germline ends. Germline V gene data show CDR1 as SGHKS and CDR2 as YYEKEE (reference sequence). The CDR3 has 13 residues.

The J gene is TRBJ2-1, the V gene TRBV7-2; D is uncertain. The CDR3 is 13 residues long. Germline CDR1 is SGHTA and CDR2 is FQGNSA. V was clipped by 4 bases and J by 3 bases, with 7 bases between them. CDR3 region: CASSYTLYNEQFF. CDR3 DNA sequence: TGTGCCAGCAGCTACACCCTCTACAATGAGCAGTTCTTC.

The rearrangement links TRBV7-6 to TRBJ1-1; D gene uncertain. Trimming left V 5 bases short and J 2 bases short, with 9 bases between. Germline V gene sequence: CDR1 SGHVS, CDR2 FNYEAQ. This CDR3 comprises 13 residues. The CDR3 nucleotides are TGTGCCAGCAGCCCTACCATCAACACTGAAGCTTTCTTT. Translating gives CASSPTINTEAFF.

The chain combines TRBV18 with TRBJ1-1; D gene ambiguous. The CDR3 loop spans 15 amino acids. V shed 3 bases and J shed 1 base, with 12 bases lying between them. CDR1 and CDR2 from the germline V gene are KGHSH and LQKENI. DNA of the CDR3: TGTGCCAGCTCACCCTACTTCGTCGCGAACACTGAAGCTTTCTTT. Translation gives CASSPYFVANTEAFF.

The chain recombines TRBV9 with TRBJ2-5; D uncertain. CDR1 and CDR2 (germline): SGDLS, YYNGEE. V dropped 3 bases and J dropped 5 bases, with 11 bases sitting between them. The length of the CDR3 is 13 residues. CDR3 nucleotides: TGTGCCAGCAGCGCTTTCGGTGATGAGACCCAGTACTTC. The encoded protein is CASSAFGDETQYF. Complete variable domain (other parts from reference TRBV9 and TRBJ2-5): DSGVTQTPKHLITATGQRVTLRCSPRSGDLSVYWYQQSLDQGLQFLIQYYNGEERAKGNILERFSAQQFPDLHSELNLSSLELGDSALYFCASSAFGDETQYFGPGTRLLVL.

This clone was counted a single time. The DNA of the CDR3 is TGTGCCAGCAGGCCCAGCTCCTACGAGCAGTACTTC. Translation gives CASRPSSYEQYF. V usage is TRBV27 and J usage is TRBJ2-7; D is unresolved. Deletions cut 6 bases from V and 0 bases from J, with 6 bases between. The CDR3 has 12 residues. The germline V gene has CDR1 MNHEY and CDR2 SMNVEV (reference sequence).

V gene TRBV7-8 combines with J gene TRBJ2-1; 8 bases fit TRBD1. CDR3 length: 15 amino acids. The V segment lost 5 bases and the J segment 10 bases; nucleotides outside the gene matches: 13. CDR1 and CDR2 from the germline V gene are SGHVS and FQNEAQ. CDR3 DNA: TGTGCCAGCAGCGATAATCCGGGACAGGAAAGAGAGCAGTTCTTC. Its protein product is CASSDNPGQEREQFF. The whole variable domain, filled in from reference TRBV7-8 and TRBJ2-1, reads GAGVSQSPRYKVAKRGQDVALRCDPISGHVSLFWYQQALGQGPEFLTYFQNEAQLDKSGLPSDRFFAERPEGSVSTLKIQRTQQEDSAVYLCASSDNPGQEREQFFGPGTRLTVL.

The CDR3 sequence: CASSHKAGTGGTGELFF. The CDR3 region has the DNA TGTGCCAGCAGCCACAAGGCTGGGACAGGGGGCACCGGGGAGCTGTTTTTT. The rearrangement links TRBV5-4 to TRBJ2-2; 11 bases map to TRBD1. The germline gives CDR1 SGHNT, CDR2 YYREEE (reference sequence). CDR3 length: 17 amino acids. Trimming removed 4 bases from V and 4 bases from J; junction bases left unmatched: 9. Using reference TRBV5-4 and TRBJ2-2 for the parts outside the CDR3, the full variable domain is ETGVTQSPTHLIKTRGQQVTLRCSSQSGHNTVSWYQQALGQGPQFIFQYYREEENGRGNFPPRFSGLQFPNYSSELNVNALELDDSALYLCASSHKAGTGGTGELFFGEGSRLTVL.

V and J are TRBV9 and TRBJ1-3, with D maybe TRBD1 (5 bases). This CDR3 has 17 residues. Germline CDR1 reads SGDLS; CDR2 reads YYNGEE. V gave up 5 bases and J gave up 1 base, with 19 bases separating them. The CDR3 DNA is TGTGCCAGCAGTCAGGGCAGGGCAGAGAATTCTGGAAACACCATATATTTT. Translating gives CASSQGRAENSGNTIYF.

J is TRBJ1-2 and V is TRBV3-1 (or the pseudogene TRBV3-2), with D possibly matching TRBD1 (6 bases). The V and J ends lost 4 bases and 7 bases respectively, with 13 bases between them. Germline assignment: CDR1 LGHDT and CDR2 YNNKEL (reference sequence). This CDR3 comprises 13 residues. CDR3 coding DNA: TGTGCCAGCAGCCTAAACAGGGTGGGTGGCTACACCTTC. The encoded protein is CASSLNRVGGYTF.

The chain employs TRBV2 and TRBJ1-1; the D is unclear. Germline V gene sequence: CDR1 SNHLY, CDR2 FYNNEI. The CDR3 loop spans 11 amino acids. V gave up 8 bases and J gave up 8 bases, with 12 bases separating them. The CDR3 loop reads CASCDGREAFF. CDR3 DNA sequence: TGTGCCAGCTGCGATGGGAGGGAAGCTTTCTTT.

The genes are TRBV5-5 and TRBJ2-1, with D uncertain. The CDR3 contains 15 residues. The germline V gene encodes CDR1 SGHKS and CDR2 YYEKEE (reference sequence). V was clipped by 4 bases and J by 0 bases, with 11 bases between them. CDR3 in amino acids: CASSARYSSYNEQFF. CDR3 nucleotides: TGTGCCAGCAGCGCCCGATACAGCTCCTACAATGAGCAGTTCTTC.

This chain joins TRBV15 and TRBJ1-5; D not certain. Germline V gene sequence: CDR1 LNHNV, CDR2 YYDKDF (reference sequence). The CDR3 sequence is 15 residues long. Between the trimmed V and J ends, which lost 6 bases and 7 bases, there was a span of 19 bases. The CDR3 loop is CATRKDGSFGQPQHF. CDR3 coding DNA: TGTGCCACCAGGAAGGATGGGAGTTTTGGGCAGCCCCAGCATTTT.

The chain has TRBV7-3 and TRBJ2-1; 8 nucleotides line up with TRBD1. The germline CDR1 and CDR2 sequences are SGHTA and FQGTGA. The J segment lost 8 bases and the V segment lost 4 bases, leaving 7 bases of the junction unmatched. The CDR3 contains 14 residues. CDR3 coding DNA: TGTGCCAGCAGCTCGGCGACAGGGGACGATGAGCAGTTCTTC. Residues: CASSSATGDDEQFF.

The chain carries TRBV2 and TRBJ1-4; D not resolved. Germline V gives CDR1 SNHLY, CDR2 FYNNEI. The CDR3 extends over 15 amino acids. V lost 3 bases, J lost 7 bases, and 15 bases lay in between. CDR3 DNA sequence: TGTGCCAGCAGTGAGGAGATAAGCGTGGGTGAAAAACTGTTTTTT. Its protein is CASSEEISVGEKLFF.